This T cell receptor beta chain was observed in a study of blood T cell repertoires in COVID-19. Looked up from germline, CDR1 is ENHRY and CDR2 is SYGVKD. This CDR3 is built from 14 residues. Trimming took 10 bases from V and 5 from J; bases not matched to a gene: 9. Sequenced by immunoSEQ multiplex PCR; TCRdb stores in-frame clones only, minus some. The sample has roughly 300,000 clones; more than 75% are singletons. The sample taken for sequencing was PBMCs or T cells enriched from blood (not recorded which). This clonotype originated in a woman between 18 and 29 years old who had recovered from COVID-19. The V gene is TRBV10-3, the J gene TRBJ2-3; 10 bases map to TRBD2. In DNA, the CDR3 is TGTGCCACCTCTAGCGGGGGAGGAATAGATACGCAGTATTTT. It is translated as CATSSGGGIDTQYF.